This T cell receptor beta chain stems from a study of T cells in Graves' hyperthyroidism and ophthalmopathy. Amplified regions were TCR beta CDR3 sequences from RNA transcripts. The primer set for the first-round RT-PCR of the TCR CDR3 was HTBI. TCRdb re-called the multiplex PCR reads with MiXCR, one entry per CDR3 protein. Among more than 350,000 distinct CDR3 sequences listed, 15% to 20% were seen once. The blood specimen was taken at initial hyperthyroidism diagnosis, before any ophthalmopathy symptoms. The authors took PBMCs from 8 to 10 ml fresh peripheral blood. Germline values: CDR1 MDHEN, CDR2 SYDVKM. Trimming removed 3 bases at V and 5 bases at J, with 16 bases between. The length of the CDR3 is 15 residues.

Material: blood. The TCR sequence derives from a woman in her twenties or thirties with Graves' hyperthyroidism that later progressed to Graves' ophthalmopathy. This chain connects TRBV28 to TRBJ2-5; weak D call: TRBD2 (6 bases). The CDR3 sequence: CASSFLREFMETQYF. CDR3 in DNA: TGTGCCAGCAGTTTCTTACGGGAGTTTATGGAGACCCAGTACTTC.